This is a list of T cell receptor beta chains from one sample in a study of T cell responses to AZD1222 COVID-19 vaccine. Generated by immunoSEQ multiplex PCR, the TCRdb table keeps only in-frame clones and is missing some. The table shows around 130,000 clones, with 88% occurring only once. This sample comprised peripheral blood, obtained 28 days after the second AZD1222 dose. The receptors shown here come from an adult who received the AZD1222 COVID-19 vaccine. Both conserved end residues are part of each CDR3. The D gene is left open where the match is weak. The size entry is marked missing in some rows and otherwise reads once, few, many or a size class.

V gene: TRBV7-3; D gene: .; J gene: TRBJ1-1; clone size: .; CDR3 protein: CASSPGRGTEAFF; CDR3 DNA: TGTGCCAGCAGCCCGGGCCGCGGCACTGAAGCTTTCTTT
V gene: TRBV6-5; D gene: .; J gene: TRBJ1-1; clone size: .; CDR3 protein: CASRTVNTEAFF; CDR3 DNA: TGTGCCAGCAGAACAGTGAACACTGAAGCTTTCTTT
V gene: TRBV7-6; D gene: .; J gene: TRBJ2-7; clone size: .; CDR3 protein: CASSSGQYFEQYF; CDR3 DNA: TGTGCCAGCAGCTCCGGACAGTATTTCGAGCAGTACTTC
V gene: TRBV13; D gene: .; J gene: TRBJ1-2; clone size: few; CDR3 protein: CASSLGGQRDGYTF; CDR3 DNA: TGTGCCAGCAGCTTAGGAGGTCAGCGGGACGGCTACACCTTC
V gene: TRBV27; D gene: TRBD1; J gene: TRBJ2-3; clone size: .; CDR3 protein: CASSFHDRGRSDTQYF; CDR3 DNA: TGTGCCAGCAGTTTCCATGACAGGGGACGATCAGATACGCAGTATTTT
V gene: TRBV28; D gene: .; J gene: TRBJ2-7; clone size: .; CDR3 protein: CASSVTVYEQYF; CDR3 DNA: TGTGCCAGCAGCGTGACAGTTTACGAGCAGTACTTC
V gene: TRBV18; D gene: .; J gene: TRBJ1-5; clone size: .; CDR3 protein: CASSPKGGQGNQPQHF; CDR3 DNA: TGTGCCAGCTCACCAAAGGGTGGCCAGGGCAATCAGCCCCAGCATTTT
V gene: TRBV2; D gene: TRBD1; J gene: TRBJ1-1; clone size: .; CDR3 protein: CASTQGAGTEAFF; CDR3 DNA: TGTGCCAGCACCCAGGGGGCAGGCACTGAAGCTTTCTTT
V gene: TRBV5-1; D gene: .; J gene: TRBJ1-2; clone size: .; CDR3 protein: CASSLSAGVVYYGYTF; CDR3 DNA: TGCGCCAGCAGCTTGTCGGCCGGGGTGGTTTACTATGGCTACACCTTC
V gene: TRBV7-9; D gene: .; J gene: TRBJ1-1; clone size: .; CDR3 protein: CASSLTGNMNTEAFF; CDR3 DNA: TGTGCCAGCAGCTTAACAGGAAATATGAACACTGAAGCTTTCTTT
V gene: TRBV5-1; D gene: .; J gene: TRBJ1-5; clone size: once; CDR3 protein: CASSPGTTNQPQHF; CDR3 DNA: TGCGCCAGCAGCCCCGGGACAACGAATCAGCCCCAGCATTTT
V gene: TRBV12-2; D gene: .; J gene: TRBJ1-3; clone size: once; CDR3 protein: CASRISGKIKGSGNTIYF; CDR3 DNA: TGTGCAAGTCGCATTTCGGGAAAAATCAAGGGGTCTGGAAACACCATATATTTT
V gene: TRBV11-3; D gene: .; J gene: TRBJ2-2; clone size: few; CDR3 protein: CASSIEGYTGELFF; CDR3 DNA: TGTGCCAGCAGCATAGAGGGGTACACCGGGGAGCTGTTTTTT
V gene: TRBV18; D gene: TRBD2; J gene: TRBJ2-1; clone size: .; CDR3 protein: CASSPPSGASYNEQFF; CDR3 DNA: TGTGCCAGCTCACCTCCTAGCGGGGCTTCCTACAATGAGCAGTTCTTC
V gene: TRBV5-1; D gene: .; J gene: TRBJ1-3; clone size: .; CDR3 protein: CASSPAGSGNTIYF; CDR3 DNA: TGCGCCAGCAGCCCGGCTGGCTCTGGAAACACCATATATTTT
V gene: TRBV7-9; D gene: .; J gene: TRBJ2-1; clone size: .; CDR3 protein: CASSLGYGTGHGNEQFF; CDR3 DNA: TGTGCCAGCAGCTTAGGGTACGGAACAGGGCATGGCAATGAGCAGTTCTTC
V gene: TRBV9; D gene: .; J gene: TRBJ1-5; clone size: .; CDR3 protein: CASSVGGSSNQPQHF; CDR3 DNA: TGTGCCAGCAGCGTAGGTGGCAGTAGCAATCAGCCCCAGCATTTT
V gene: TRBV19; D gene: .; J gene: TRBJ2-2; clone size: .; CDR3 protein: CASSISEPGNTGELFF; CDR3 DNA: TGTGCCAGTAGTATTAGCGAACCGGGGAACACCGGGGAGCTGTTTTTT
V gene: TRBV7-2; D gene: .; J gene: TRBJ2-5; clone size: .; CDR3 protein: CASSLRQFQETQYF; CDR3 DNA: TGTGCCAGCAGCTTAAGGCAGTTCCAAGAGACCCAGTACTTC
V gene: TRBV5-5; D gene: TRBD1; J gene: TRBJ1-4; clone size: .; CDR3 protein: CASTLTGQIEKLFF; CDR3 DNA: TGTGCCAGCACTTTGACAGGGCAAATTGAAAAACTGTTTTTT
V gene: TRBV9; D gene: .; J gene: TRBJ1-2; clone size: .; CDR3 protein: CASSAGAYGYTF; CDR3 DNA: TGTGCCAGCAGCGCGGGCGCCTATGGCTACACCTTC
V gene: TRBV5-1; D gene: .; J gene: TRBJ2-1; clone size: once; CDR3 protein: CASSLLDRTPAYNEQFF; CDR3 DNA: TGCGCCAGCAGCTTGCTTGACCGGACTCCCGCCTACAATGAGCAGTTCTTC
V gene: TRBV28; D gene: .; J gene: TRBJ1-5; clone size: .; CDR3 protein: CASSLSAGFGNQPQHF; CDR3 DNA: TGTGCCAGCAGTTTATCGGCAGGGTTTGGCAATCAGCCCCAGCATTTT
V gene: TRBV5-1; D gene: TRBD2; J gene: TRBJ2-5; clone size: once; CDR3 protein: CASSGMGLVNSGQETQYF; CDR3 DNA: TGCGCCAGCAGCGGGATGGGACTAGTGAACTCGGGGCAAGAGACCCAGTACTTC
V gene: TRBV12-3/TRBV12-4; D gene: .; J gene: TRBJ2-3; clone size: .; CDR3 protein: CASSAGPQAQYF; CDR3 DNA: TGTGCCAGCAGTGCCGGGCCCCAAGCGCAGTATTTT
V gene: TRBV2; D gene: .; J gene: TRBJ2-2; clone size: .; CDR3 protein: CASSEVGVNTGELFF; CDR3 DNA: TGTGCCAGCAGTGAAGTGGGAGTTAACACCGGGGAGCTGTTTTTT
V gene: TRBV5-1; D gene: .; J gene: TRBJ2-1; clone size: .; CDR3 protein: CASSVGPGTNEQFF; CDR3 DNA: TGCGCCAGCAGCGTGGGCCCGGGGACAAATGAGCAGTTCTTC
V gene: TRBV5-1; D gene: .; J gene: TRBJ2-2; clone size: .; CDR3 protein: CASSLESGRVTGELFF; CDR3 DNA: TGCGCCAGCAGCTTGGAATCGGGCAGGGTCACCGGGGAGCTGTTTTTT